These 26 T cell receptor beta chains share one sample of origin, sequenced in a study of Ad26.COV2.S vaccination and SARS-CoV-2 variants. The sample's treatment: some 20 received Ad26.COV2.S at low or high dose, single or two shots; five or six received placebo; per-sample allocation not given. Vaccine and placebo recipients were sampled on day 63 after the first injection. The protocol was immunoSEQ multiplex PCR, while the TCRdb copy is restricted to in-frame clones and leaves out a portion. The sample includes 300,000 to 400,000 clones, 85% to 90% seen only once; the top ten take roughly 2.1%. This material consisted of peripheral blood, taken in a trial of Ad26.COV2.S vaccine versus placebo. These receptors were collected from a person aged 18 to 65 who received the Ad26.COV2.S COVID-19 vaccine or a placebo.

V gene TRBV11-2 combines with J gene TRBJ1-1; unclear D gene. V was clipped by 1 base and J by 3 bases, with 15 bases between them. The CDR3 runs to 16 residues. In germline, CDR1 is SGHAT, CDR2 FQNNGV. The CDR3 DNA reads TGTGCCAGCAGCTTAGCTTCGATTGGGATTTACACTGAAGCTTTCTTT. Its translation: CASSLASIGIYTEAFF.

The V gene is TRBV6-5, the J gene TRBJ1-6; D might be TRBD1 (5 bases). Germline loops: CDR1 MNHEY, CDR2 SVGAGI. Trimming took off 6 bases at V and 9 bases at J, with 15 bases between the two ends. This CDR3 region has 14 residues. For the CDR3, the DNA is TGTGCCAGCAGGGGGGACTCCGAAGGTTCACCCCTCCACTTT. Translated: CASRGDSEGSPLHF.

The chain uses TRBV7-9 and TRBJ1-3; no reliable D call. Germline values: CDR1 SEHNR, CDR2 FQNEAQ (reference sequence). This CDR3 has 14 amino acids. V gave up 1 base and J gave up 0 bases, with 4 bases separating them. CDR3 DNA sequence: TGTGCCAGCAGCTTAGGTACCTCTGGAAACACCATATATTTT. The encoded protein is CASSLGTSGNTIYF.

This clone was picked up a small number of times. This rearrangement joins TRBV7-9 to TRBJ1-1; TRBD1 agrees at 8 bases. The CDR3 spans 13 residues. Germline V gene sequence: CDR1 SEHNR, CDR2 FQNEAQ (reference sequence). J was trimmed by 5 bases and V by 5 bases; bases with no gene match: 4. Written as DNA, the CDR3 is TGTGCCAGCAGCCAACAGGGGGATACTGAAGCTTTCTTT. Amino acid sequence: CASSQQGDTEAFF.

The chain carries TRBV19 and TRBJ1-4; 7 nucleotides align to TRBD1. J gave up 1 base and V 6 bases, and 5 bases lay outside the gene matches. CDR1 is LNHDA, CDR2 SQIVND, per germline (reference sequence). CDR3 length equals 15 residues. The CDR3 coding sequence is TGTGCCAGTAGCCTTCGACAGGGAACTAATGAAAAACTGTTTTTT. Its translation is CASSLRQGTNEKLFF.

V is TRBV5-1 and J is TRBJ1-2; 7 bases line up with TRBD1. The CDR3 has 13 residues. Germline V gene sequence: CDR1 SGHRS, CDR2 YFSETQ. With V trimmed by 5 bases and J by 6 bases, 7 bases remained unmatched. As DNA, the CDR3 is TGCGCCAGCAGGCCGACAGGGAGCCATGGCTACACCTTC. Its translation: CASRPTGSHGYTF.

The CDR3 nucleotides are TGTGCCAGCAGTGAATTGTACGGTGCAACTAATGAAAAACTGTTTTTT. It specifies CASSELYGATNEKLFF. This chain connects TRBV25-1 to TRBJ1-4; no clear D. Germline assignment: CDR1 MGHDK and CDR2 SYGVNS. The CDR3 spans 16 residues. Trimming stripped 1 base from V and 0 bases from J, with 9 bases between.

This clone came up once. This chain joins TRBV15 and TRBJ1-5; possible D gene TRBD1, 6 bases. CDR3 size: 14 residues. The germline gives CDR1 LNHNV, CDR2 YYDKDF (reference sequence). With 5 bases removed from V and 2 bases from J, the gap between germline ends came to 10 bases. The CDR3 DNA sequence: TGTGCCACCAGCTACAGGGTTGGCAATCAGCCCCAGCATTTT. As protein: CATSYRVGNQPQHF.

The chain carries TRBV14 and TRBJ2-7; D unclear. The CDR3 runs 13 residues. Trimming pared 1 base from V and 4 bases from J, leaving 8 bases between. Germline values: CDR1 SGHDN, CDR2 FVKESK. CDR3 protein: CASSQVPAYEQYF. The CDR3 bases are TGTGCCAGCAGCCAAGTTCCCGCTTACGAGCAGTACTTC.

The chain is built from TRBV3-1 (or the pseudogene TRBV3-2) and TRBJ2-2, with unresolved D. CDR1 LGHDT and CDR2 YNNKEL come from the germline V gene (reference sequence). V lost 1 base and J 2 bases, leaving 8 bases between the germline ends. CDR3 length: 15 residues. CDR3 protein: CASSQGALNTGELFF. CDR3 coding DNA: TGTGCCAGCAGCCAAGGAGCACTTAACACCGGGGAGCTGTTTTTT.

This chain joins TRBV5-1 and TRBJ1-3, with 8 nucleotides matching TRBD1. Germline V gives CDR1 SGHRS, CDR2 YFSETQ. V dropped 4 bases and J dropped 0; count of bases not matched to a gene: 9. The CDR3 spans 17 residues. CDR3 amino acids: CASSGGTGVNSGNTIYF. The CDR3 DNA sequence: TGCGCCAGCAGCGGAGGGACAGGAGTCAACTCTGGAAACACCATATATTTT.

The chain is built from TRBV29-1 and TRBJ1-2; D remains ambiguous. The germline V gene has CDR1 SQVTM and CDR2 ANQGSEA. The CDR3 spans 12 residues. V was trimmed by 5 bases and J by 8 bases, leaving 15 bases between them. The CDR3, as DNA: TGCAGCGTTCCTTGGGGTTTGGAGGGCTACACCTTC. It encodes CSVPWGLEGYTF.

The V call is TRBV4-3, the J call TRBJ1-1; D is perhaps TRBD1 (6 bases). The V gene lost 0 bases and the J gene lost 4 bases, with 18 bases spanning the gap. CDR1 and CDR2 (germline): LGHNA, YSLEER. This CDR3 comprises 17 residues. The chain's CDR3 is CASSQEAGARGSTEAFF. The CDR3 DNA follows: TGCGCCAGCAGCCAAGAGGCAGGGGCTAGAGGTAGCACTGAAGCTTTCTTT.

CDR3 loop: CASSSNRFSYEQYF. For the CDR3, the DNA is TGCGCCAGCAGTTCTAACAGGTTCTCCTACGAGCAGTACTTC. The chain combines TRBV10-1 with TRBJ2-7; weak D call: TRBD1 (5 bases). The germline V gene encodes CDR1 WNHNN and CDR2 SYGVQD (reference sequence). This CDR3 has 14 amino acids. V lost 5 bases, J lost 0 bases, and 11 bases lay in between.

V gene TRBV29-1 combines with J gene TRBJ2-2; 7 bases are shared with TRBD1. This CDR3 has 12 amino acids. The V and J ends lost 3 bases and 5 bases, in that order; junction bases with no gene match: 0. CDR1 and CDR2 from the germline V gene are SQVTM and ANQGSEA. The CDR3: CSVDRGTGELFF. The CDR3 nucleotides read TGCAGCGTTGACAGGGGGACCGGGGAGCTGTTTTTT.

This chain uses TRBV7-3 with TRBJ1-1; D possibly corresponds to TRBD1 (6 bases). The germline gives CDR1 SGHTA, CDR2 FQGTGA. The CDR3 length is 15 residues. The ends were cut back, 5 bases at V and 6 bases at J, with 19 bases in the middle. CDR3 amino acids: CASSDLRGIRAEAFF. The DNA for the CDR3 is TGTGCCAGCAGCGATTTAAGGGGGATAAGGGCTGAAGCTTTCTTT. Based on the CDR3 plus reference TRBV7-3 and TRBJ1-1, the full variable domain is GAGVSQTPSNKVTEKGKYVELRCDPISGHTALYWYRQSLGQGPEFLIYFQGTGAADDSGLPNDRFFAVRPEGSVSTLKIQRTERGDSAVYLCASSDLRGIRAEAFFGQGTRLTVV.

The CDR3 nucleotides read TGTGCCAGCAGCCCCGGGATCTATGGCTACACCTTC. Translation gives CASSPGIYGYTF. V is TRBV7-2 and J is TRBJ1-2; no clear D. Germline CDR1 and CDR2: SGHTA and FQGNSA. V lost 5 bases to trimming and J lost 4 bases, with 8 bases between them. There are 12 residues in the CDR3. The full variable domain, its missing parts supplied by reference TRBV7-2 and TRBJ1-2, is GAGVSQSPSNKVTEKGKDVELRCDPISGHTALYWYRQSLGQGLEFLIYFQGNSAPDKSGLPSDRFSAERTGGSVSTLTIQRTQQEDSAVYLCASSPGIYGYTFGSGTRLTVV.

V is TRBV27 and J is TRBJ1-2; TRBD1 agrees at 7 bases. V shed 6 bases, J shed 4 bases, and the junction held 14 bases outside the gene matches. Germline V gives CDR1 MNHEY, CDR2 SMNVEV (reference sequence). The CDR3 totals 16 residues. CDR3: CASSLTGGGLSYGYTF. DNA for the CDR3: TGTGCCAGCAGCCTTACCGGAGGGGGCTTGAGCTATGGCTACACCTTC.

The chain carries TRBV7-2 and TRBJ2-7, with D perhaps matching TRBD1 (7 bases). CDR1 is SGHTA, CDR2 FQGNSA, per germline. The CDR3 contains 14 residues. Deletions cut 5 bases from V and 3 bases from J, with 14 bases between. The CDR3 DNA reads TGTGCCAGCAGCACTACCAGGGGGGTCTACGAGCAGTACTTC. Translated: CASSTTRGVYEQYF.

CDR3 coding DNA: TGCGCCAGCAGCCAAGGGAGTTCTAGCGGGGGGTACACCGGGGAGCTGTTTTTT. Translated, it gives CASSQGSSSGGYTGELFF. The chain couples TRBV4-3 to TRBJ2-2; 11 nucleotides align to TRBD2. The CDR3 runs to 18 residues. Per germline, CDR1 LGHNA and CDR2 YSLEER. Trimming removed 1 base from V and 3 bases from J; junction bases left unmatched: 7.

J is TRBJ2-7 and V is TRBV14; TRBD2 matches 13 bases. The CDR3 loop spans 17 amino acids. The V and J ends lost 9 bases and 6 bases, in that order; junction bases with no gene match: 17. CDR1 and CDR2 from the germline V gene are SGHDN and FVKESK. The CDR3 protein is CASGPLAGGPVASEQYF. CDR3 coding DNA: TGTGCCAGTGGACCACTAGCGGGGGGGCCGGTGGCGAGCGAGCAGTACTTC. Filled out from reference TRBV14 and TRBJ2-7, the complete variable domain reads EAGVTQFPSHSVIEKGQTVTLRCDPISGHDNLYWYRRVMGKEIKFLLHFVKESKQDESGMPNNRFLAERTGGTYSTLKVQPAELEDSGVYFCASGPLAGGPVASEQYFGPGTRLTVT.

This chain connects TRBV10-3 to TRBJ2-2, with 8 bases lining up with TRBD2. The length of the CDR3 is 17 residues. CDR1 and CDR2 (germline): ENHRY, SYGVKD. J gave up 0 bases and V 6 bases, and 9 bases lay outside the gene matches. CDR3 DNA: TGTGCCATCAGACAGGAGCGGGGGTCTTCGAACACCGGGGAGCTGTTTTTT. Translating it yields CAIRQERGSSNTGELFF.

This chain uses TRBV4-1 with TRBJ1-5; D is undetermined. The CDR3 extends over 16 amino acids. The V gene lost 4 bases and the J gene lost 1 base, with 14 bases spanning the gap. Germline values: CDR1 MGHRA, CDR2 YSYEKL. CDR3 loop: CASSPRWAESNQPQHF. The CDR3 DNA reads TGCGCCAGCAGCCCTCGATGGGCAGAGAGCAATCAGCCCCAGCATTTT.

The chain employs TRBV19 and TRBJ1-5; a weak D match, TRBD1 (6 bases). V was shortened by 1 base and J by 0 bases, with 13 bases between the two germline ends. The CDR3 contains 17 residues. Germline V gene sequence: CDR1 LNHDA, CDR2 SQIVND (reference sequence). CDR3 protein: CASSIGKGVVSNQPQHF. DNA for the CDR3: TGTGCCAGTAGTATAGGGAAGGGGGTAGTTAGCAATCAGCCCCAGCATTTT.

The rearrangement joins TRBV15 to TRBJ2-3; D uncertain. With 3 bases removed from V and 4 bases from J, the gap between germline ends came to 8 bases. The CDR3 consists of 13 residues. CDR1 and CDR2 (germline): LNHNV, YYDKDF (reference sequence). The CDR3 sequence: CATSSKFPDTQYF. CDR3 nucleotide sequence: TGTGCCACCAGCAGTAAGTTCCCAGATACGCAGTATTTT.

As DNA, the CDR3 is TGTGCCAGCAGTCCGGGGGCCTCTAGCACAGATACGCAGTATTTT. Translating it yields CASSPGASSTDTQYF. The rearrangement links TRBV7-7 to TRBJ2-3; D is tentatively TRBD1 or TRBD2 (6 bases each). The germline gives CDR1 SSHAT, CDR2 FNYEAQ (reference sequence). Trimming removed 6 bases from V and 0 bases from J, with 13 bases in between. The CDR3 consists of 15 residues.